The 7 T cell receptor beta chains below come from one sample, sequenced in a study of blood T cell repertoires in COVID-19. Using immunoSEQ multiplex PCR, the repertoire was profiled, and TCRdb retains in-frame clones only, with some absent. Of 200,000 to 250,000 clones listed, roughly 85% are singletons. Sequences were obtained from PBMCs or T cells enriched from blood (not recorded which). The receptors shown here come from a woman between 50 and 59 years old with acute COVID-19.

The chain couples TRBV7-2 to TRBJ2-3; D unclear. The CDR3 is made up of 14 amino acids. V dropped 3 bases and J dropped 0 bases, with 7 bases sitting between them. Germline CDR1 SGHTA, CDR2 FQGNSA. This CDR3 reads CASSFLTSTDTQYF. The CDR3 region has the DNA TGTGCCAGCAGCTTCCTGACTAGCACAGATACGCAGTATTTT.

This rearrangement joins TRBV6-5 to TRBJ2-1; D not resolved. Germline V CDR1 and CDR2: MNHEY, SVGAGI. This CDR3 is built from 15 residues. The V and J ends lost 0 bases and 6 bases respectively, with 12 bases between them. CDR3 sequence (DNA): TGTGCCAGCAGTTACTCGTTTTCTGGAGTCAATGAGCAGTTCTTC. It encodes CASSYSFSGVNEQFF.

The CDR3 DNA reads as TGCGCCAGCAGCCCCGGGTCTGACTACAATGAGCAGTTCTTC. Protein product: CASSPGSDYNEQFF. This chain uses TRBV5-1 with TRBJ2-1; unclear D gene. V was clipped by 4 bases and J by 3 bases, with 11 bases between them. The length of the CDR3 is 14 residues. Looked up from germline, CDR1 is SGHRS and CDR2 is YFSETQ.

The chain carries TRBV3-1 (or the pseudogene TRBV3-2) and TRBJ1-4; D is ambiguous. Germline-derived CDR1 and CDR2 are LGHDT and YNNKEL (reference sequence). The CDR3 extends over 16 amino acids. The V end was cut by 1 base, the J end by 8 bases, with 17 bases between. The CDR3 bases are TGTGCCAGCAGCCAAGCGAGAACCGCCAGAGGGGAAAAACTGTTTTTT. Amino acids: CASSQARTARGEKLFF.

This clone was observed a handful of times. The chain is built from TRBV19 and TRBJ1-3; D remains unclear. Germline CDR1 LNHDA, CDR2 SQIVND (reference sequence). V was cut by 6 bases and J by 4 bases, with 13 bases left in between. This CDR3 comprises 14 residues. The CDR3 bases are TGTGCCAGTAGCCCGCAGCGAGGAGGAAACACCATATATTTT. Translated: CASSPQRGGNTIYF.

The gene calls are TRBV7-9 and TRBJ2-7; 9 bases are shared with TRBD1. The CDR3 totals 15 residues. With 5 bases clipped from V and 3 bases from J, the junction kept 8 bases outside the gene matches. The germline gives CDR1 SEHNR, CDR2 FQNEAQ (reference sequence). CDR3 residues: CASSLGQGNFYEQYF. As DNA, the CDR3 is TGTGCCAGCAGCCTCGGACAGGGGAATTTCTACGAGCAGTACTTC.

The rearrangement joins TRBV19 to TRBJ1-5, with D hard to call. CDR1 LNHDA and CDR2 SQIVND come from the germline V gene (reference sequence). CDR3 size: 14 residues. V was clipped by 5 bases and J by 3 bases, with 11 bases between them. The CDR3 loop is CASSSAGHNQPQHF. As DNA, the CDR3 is TGTGCCAGTAGTTCTGCAGGCCACAATCAGCCCCAGCATTTT.